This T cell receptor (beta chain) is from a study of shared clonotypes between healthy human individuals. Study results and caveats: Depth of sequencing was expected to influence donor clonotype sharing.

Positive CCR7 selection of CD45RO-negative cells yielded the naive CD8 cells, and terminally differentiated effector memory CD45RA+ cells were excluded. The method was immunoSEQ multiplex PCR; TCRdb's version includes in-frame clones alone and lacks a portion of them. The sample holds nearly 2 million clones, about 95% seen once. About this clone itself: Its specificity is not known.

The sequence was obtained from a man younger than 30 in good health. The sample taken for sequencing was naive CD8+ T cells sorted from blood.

The CDR3 bases are TGTGCCTGGAGGAACGGACTAGCAGATACGCAGTATTTT. As protein: CAWRNGLADTQYF. V is TRBV30 and J is TRBJ2-3; 7 nucleotides match TRBD2. V lost 3 bases, J lost 4 bases, and 4 bases stayed unmatched. Germline lookup yields CDR1 GTSNPN and CDR2 SVGIG (reference sequence). The CDR3 runs to 13 residues. Filled out from reference TRBV30 and TRBJ2-3, the complete variable domain reads SQTIHQWPATLVQPVGSPLSLECTVEGTSNPNLYWYRQAAGRGLQLLFYSVGIGQISSEVPQNLSASRPQDRQFILSSKKLLLSDSGFYLCAWRNGLADTQYFGPGTRLTVL.